The 22 T cell receptor beta chains in this list originate from one sample, sequenced in a study of T cells in tuberculosis. Sorting used thawed, overnight-rested PBMC stained with anti-CD3, a viability dye and GMM-loaded CD1B tetramer. The CD1B tetramers carried C32 glucose monomycolate purified from Rhodococcus equi. The assay was immunoSEQ multiplex PCR, and TCRdb's table has in-frame clones only and misses some. The sample has tens of thousands of clones, approximately 90% seen once. Sequences were obtained from CD1b-GMM tetramer-negative cells sorted from PBMCs. The origin of the receptors is an adult woman with latent tuberculosis.

This chain joins TRBV30 and TRBJ2-7; no definite D call. CDR1 is GTSNPN, CDR2 SVGIG, per germline (reference sequence). V was cut by 3 bases and J by 3 bases, with 6 bases left in between. The CDR3 sequence is 11 residues long. CDR3 residues: CAWRGSYEQYF. In nucleotides, the CDR3 is TGTGCCTGGAGGGGCAGCTACGAGCAGTACTTC. The full variable domain, in which reference TRBV30 and TRBJ2-7 provide the parts outside the CDR3, is SQTIHQWPATLVQPVGSPLSLECTVEGTSNPNLYWYRQAAGRGLQLLFYSVGIGQISSEVPQNLSASRPQDRQFILSSKKLLLSDSGFYLCAWRGSYEQYFGPGTRLTVT.

In its sample, this clone was seen once. The rearrangement links TRBV10-3 to TRBJ2-3; D call uncertain. The CDR3 totals 14 residues. V lost 3 bases to trimming and J lost 4 bases, with 11 bases between them. Germline V gives CDR1 ENHRY, CDR2 SYGVKD. CDR3 DNA sequence: TGTGCCATCAGTGATGACGCGGATCCAGATACGCAGTATTTT. It codes for CAISDDADPDTQYF.

The chain employs TRBV7-2 and TRBJ2-5; 10 bases are shared with TRBD1. J was trimmed by 2 bases and V by 6 bases; bases with no gene match: 6. CDR1 is SGHTA and CDR2 is FQGNSA in the germline V gene. The CDR3 extends over 15 amino acids. The CDR3, as DNA: TGTGCCAGCAGGGGGGGACAGGGGAGGCAAGAGACCCAGTACTTC. This gives the protein CASRGGQGRQETQYF.

This chain joins TRBV5-6 and TRBJ2-7; the match to TRBD1 covers 8 bases. CDR1 SGHDT and CDR2 YYEEEE come from the germline V gene. The CDR3 runs 13 residues. V lost 4 bases to trimming and J lost 3 bases; unmatched junction nucleotides: 3. CDR3 sequence (DNA): TGTGCCAGCAGCAACACAGGGGGCTACGAGCAGTACGTC. Its protein is CASSNTGGYEQYV.

Here the CDR3 DNA reads TGTGCCAGCAGCTTTGCAGGGGGTCATGAGCAGTTCTTC. Translating it yields CASSFAGGHEQFF. V and J are TRBV7-3 and TRBJ2-1, with 7 positions matching TRBD1. CDR1 and CDR2 from the germline V gene are SGHTA and FQGTGA. Germline trimming cut 3 bases from V and 8 bases from J; bases unmatched to any gene: 4. This CDR3 has 13 residues.

The V call is TRBV2, the J call TRBJ2-7; possible D gene TRBD2, 6 bases. V shed 5 bases and J shed 2 bases, with 10 bases lying between them. The CDR3 runs 13 residues. Germline assignment: CDR1 SNHLY and CDR2 FYNNEI. The DNA for the CDR3 is TGTGCCAGCAGTAGGGGACTGACCTACGAGCAGTACGTC. Residues: CASSRGLTYEQYV.

The V gene is TRBV10-3, the J gene TRBJ1-6, with 12 bases fitting TRBD1. The CDR3 covers 14 residues. CDR1 is ENHRY, CDR2 SYGVKD, per germline. The junction had 6 bases not matched to a gene; V was cut back by 8 bases and J by 10 bases. CDR3 nucleotides: TGTGCCATCGGCGGGACAGGGGGCTGGTCACCCCTCCACTTT. Translated: CAIGGTGGWSPLHF.

This clone has only a few counts. This chain joins TRBV6-5 and TRBJ2-6; D remains ambiguous. Germline loops: CDR1 MNHEY, CDR2 SVGAGI. V was shortened by 6 bases and J by 0 bases, with 9 bases between the two germline ends. The CDR3 contains 15 residues. CDR3 loop: CASSATVSGANVLTF. DNA of the CDR3: TGTGCCAGCAGCGCCACAGTCTCTGGGGCCAACGTCCTGACTTTC.

The chain couples TRBV6-1 to TRBJ2-7; 7 bases line up with TRBD1. Germline V CDR1 and CDR2: MNHNS, SASEGT. The CDR3 consists of 14 residues. V shed 4 bases and J 0 bases; nucleotides not matched to a gene: 3. This CDR3 reads CASSGTGFSYEQYF. Here the CDR3 DNA reads TGTGCCAGCAGTGGGACAGGCTTCTCCTACGAGCAGTACTTC.

The rearrangement joins TRBV19 to TRBJ2-5; the D gene is possibly TRBD1 (5 bases). Trimming shortened V by 3 bases and J by 4 bases, and 12 bases separated the two germline ends. This CDR3 comprises 14 residues. Per germline, CDR1 LNHDA and CDR2 SQIVND (reference sequence). The CDR3 nucleotides are TGTGCCAGTAGTATGGGCAGGGCACTAGAGACCCAGTACTTC. The encoded protein is CASSMGRALETQYF.

V is TRBV2 and J is TRBJ1-1; 7 bases map to TRBD1. The junction had 12 bases not matched to a gene; V was cut back by 5 bases and J by 3 bases. Germline CDR1 reads SNHLY; CDR2 reads FYNNEI. There are 16 residues in the CDR3. The chain's CDR3 is CASSSDRTGEHTEAFF. The CDR3 nucleotides are TGTGCCAGCAGTTCGGACAGGACGGGGGAACACACTGAAGCTTTCTTT. Combining the CDR3 with reference TRBV2 and TRBJ1-1 gives the whole variable domain EPEVTQTPSHQVTQMGQEVILRCVPISNHLYFYWYRQILGQKVEFLVSFYNNEISEKSEIFDDQFSVERPDGSNFTLKIRSTKLEDSAMYFCASSSDRTGEHTEAFFGQGTRLTVV.

V and J are TRBV11-2 and TRBJ2-3, with D perhaps matching TRBD1 (6 bases). The CDR3 is 12 residues long. Germline V lookup: CDR1 SGHAT, CDR2 FQNNGV. The V end was cut by 7 bases, the J end by 6 bases, with 11 bases between. The CDR3 here is CASTQRGDTQYF. The CDR3 nucleotides are TGTGCCAGCACCCAGAGGGGGGATACGCAGTATTTT.

This clone was seen a single time. This chain joins TRBV28 and TRBJ1-2, with 7 bases fitting TRBD1. This CDR3 has 18 amino acids. Germline CDR1 MDHEN, CDR2 SYDVKM. Trimming removed 5 bases from V and 3 bases from J; junction bases left unmatched: 18. CDR3 amino acids: CASSGQDFLQREDYGYTF. The CDR3 DNA reads as TGTGCCAGCAGTGGACAGGACTTCCTTCAGAGGGAGGACTATGGCTACACCTTC.

This sequence joins TRBV5-6 and TRBJ2-1; D not resolved. V was clipped by 0 bases and J by 4 bases, with 14 bases between them. Per germline, CDR1 SGHDT and CDR2 YYEEEE. This CDR3 region has 16 residues. DNA of the CDR3: TGTGCCAGCAGCTTGGACGGCGGCGGTGGGTACAATGAGCAGTTCTTC. The encoded protein is CASSLDGGGGYNEQFF.

The CDR3 nucleotides read TGTGCCAGCAGCCCCCGGGACAGGGCATACAATGAGCAGTTCTTC. It codes for CASSPRDRAYNEQFF. The chain uses TRBV5-4 and TRBJ2-1; 9 bases align to TRBD1. CDR1 SGHNT and CDR2 YYREEE come from the germline V gene (reference sequence). The CDR3 runs 15 residues. Trimming removed 4 bases from V and 4 bases from J; junction bases left unmatched: 6.

Written as DNA, the CDR3 is TGTGCCAGCAGACCAACCGGGGTGAGCACAGATACGCAGTATTTT. It translates to CASRPTGVSTDTQYF. The chain uses TRBV27 and TRBJ2-3; maybe TRBD2 (5 bases). Germline assignment: CDR1 MNHEY and CDR2 SMNVEV (reference sequence). The CDR3 totals 15 residues. V gave up 6 bases and J gave up 0 bases, with 13 bases separating them.

The V gene is TRBV6-6, the J gene TRBJ1-4; 7 bases match TRBD1. The V segment lost 6 bases and the J segment 2 bases; nucleotides outside the gene matches: 9. This CDR3 comprises 16 residues. The germline gives CDR1 MNHNY, CDR2 SVGAGI (reference sequence). Here the CDR3 DNA reads TGTGCCAGCAGGACCGCTCAGGGACAGACTAATGAAAAACTGTTTTTT. Protein: CASRTAQGQTNEKLFF.

The V call is TRBV2, the J call TRBJ1-2, with D tentatively TRBD1 (5 bases). Germline CDR1 is SNHLY and CDR2 is FYNNEI. This CDR3 contains 14 residues. Trimming stripped 5 bases from V and 4 bases from J, with 14 bases between. Here the CDR3 reads CASSRDFKSYGYTF. CDR3 DNA sequence: TGTGCCAGCAGTCGGGACTTCAAAAGCTATGGCTACACCTTC. Looking up the rest from reference TRBV2 and TRBJ1-2 gives the full variable domain: EPEVTQTPSHQVTQMGQEVILRCVPISNHLYFYWYRQILGQKVEFLVSFYNNEISEKSEIFDDQFSVERPDGSNFTLKIRSTKLEDSAMYFCASSRDFKSYGYTFGSGTRLTVV.

The chain recombines TRBV7-3 with TRBJ2-6; possible D gene TRBD2, 5 bases. The CDR3 sequence is 15 residues long. The ends were cut back, 3 bases at V and 4 bases at J, with 10 bases in the middle. Germline CDR1 is SGHTA and CDR2 is FQGTGA. The CDR3 spells CASSLGGPGANVLTF. DNA for the CDR3: TGTGCCAGCAGCTTGGGCGGGCCCGGGGCCAACGTCCTGACTTTC.

This rearrangement joins TRBV6-5 to TRBJ2-1; the D gene is possibly TRBD2 (5 bases). V lost 6 bases and J 2 bases, leaving 8 bases between the germline ends. The CDR3 sequence is 13 residues long. Germline V CDR1 and CDR2: MNHEY, SVGAGI. The CDR3 loop reads CASSHGTYNEQFF. For the CDR3, the DNA is TGTGCCAGCAGCCACGGGACCTACAATGAGCAGTTCTTC.

The chain carries TRBV4-2 and TRBJ2-1; weak D call: TRBD2 (5 bases). Trimming stripped 3 bases from V and 12 bases from J, with 12 bases between. The CDR3 spans 12 residues. Germline CDR1 reads LGHNA; CDR2 reads YNFKEQ. The CDR3 sequence is CASSQGDLAQFF. The CDR3 DNA reads TGTGCCAGCAGCCAGGGAGATTTGGCGCAGTTCTTC.

The J gene is TRBJ1-5, the V gene TRBV12-2. TRBV12-2 is an annotated pseudogene. This CDR3 has 16 residues. In nucleotides, the CDR3 is TGTGCAAGTCGCTTAGGTAGCTTTGAGATTAATCAGCCCCAGCATTTT. This encodes CASRLGSFEINQPQHF.